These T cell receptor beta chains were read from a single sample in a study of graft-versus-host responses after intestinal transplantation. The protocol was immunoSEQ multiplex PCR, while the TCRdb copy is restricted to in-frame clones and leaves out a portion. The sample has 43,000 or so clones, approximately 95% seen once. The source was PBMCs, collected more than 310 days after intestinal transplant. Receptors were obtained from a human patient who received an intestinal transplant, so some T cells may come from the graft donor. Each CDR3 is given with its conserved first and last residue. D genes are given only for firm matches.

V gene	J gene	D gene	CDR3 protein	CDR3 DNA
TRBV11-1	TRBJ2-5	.	CASTPLDYQETQYF	TGTGCCAGTACACCGCTAGATTACCAAGAGACCCAGTACTTC
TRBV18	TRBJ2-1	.	CASSPDSYNEQFF	TGTGCCAGCTCACCAGATTCCTACAATGAGCAGTTCTTC
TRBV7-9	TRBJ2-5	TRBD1	CASSFRQGVTETQYF	TGTGCCAGCAGCTTCCGACAGGGAGTAACAGAGACCCAGTACTTC
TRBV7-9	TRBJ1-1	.	CASSLQGRVTEAFF	TGTGCCAGCAGCCTACAGGGAAGGGTCACTGAAGCTTTCTTT
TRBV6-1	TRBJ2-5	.	CASSVVWQLIQETQYF	TGTGCCAGCAGTGTCGTGTGGCAGCTAATTCAAGAGACCCAGTACTTC
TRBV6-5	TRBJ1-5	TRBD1	CASGTANQPQHF	TGTGCCAGCGGGACAGCTAATCAGCCCCAGCATTTT
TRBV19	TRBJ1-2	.	CASSITGINGYTF	TGTGCCAGTAGCATTACAGGGATAAATGGCTACACCTTC
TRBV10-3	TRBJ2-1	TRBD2	CAINTSGGAFYNEQFF	TGTGCCATCAATACCAGCGGGGGGGCTTTCTACAATGAGCAGTTCTTC
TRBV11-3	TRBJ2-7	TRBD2	CASSRDGTSASYEQYF	TGTGCCAGCAGCAGAGACGGGACTAGCGCTTCCTACGAGCAGTACTTC
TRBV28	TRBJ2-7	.	CASSLRVGWYEQYF	TGTGCCAGCAGTTTACGGGTGGGATGGTACGAGCAGTACTTC